This is a list of T cell receptor beta chains from one sample in a study of regulatory dendritic cells for organ transplantation. The protocol was immunoSEQ multiplex PCR, while the TCRdb copy is restricted to in-frame clones and leaves out a portion. Of about 30,000 clones listed, about 80% are singletons. Sequences were obtained from memory CD4+ T cells from blood. Receptor source: a human donor in good health. Each CDR3 is given with its conserved first and last residue. D genes are given only for firm matches. A row's size may be missing; if present it is once, few, many or a size class.

V: TRBV7-8; D: -; size: -; J: TRBJ1-4; DNA: TGTGCCAGCAGCTTTTTCGGTAATGAAAAACTGTTTTTT; CDR3: CASSFFGNEKLFF
V: TRBV5-6; D: TRBD1; size: -; J: TRBJ2-7; DNA: TGTGCCAGCAGCCCTCGGGACAGGGGGCTGAGGCAGCAGTACTTC; CDR3: CASSPRDRGLRQQYF
V: TRBV28; D: TRBD2; size: once; J: TRBJ2-5; DNA: TGTGCCAGCAGTTTATGGTCGGGGGGCCAAGAGACCCAGTACTTC; CDR3: CASSLWSGGQETQYF
V: TRBV9; D: TRBD2; size: -; J: TRBJ2-3; DNA: TGTGCCAGCAGCGTAGCGAACGGGAGGACCGATACGCAGTATTTT; CDR3: CASSVANGRTDTQYF
V: TRBV6-4; D: -; size: -; J: TRBJ2-2; DNA: TGTGCCAGCAGTGACTCATCTTCAGGAATGGGTCCCACCGGGGAGCTGTTTTTT; CDR3: CASSDSSSGMGPTGELFF
V: TRBV6-1; D: -; size: -; J: TRBJ1-5; DNA: TGTGCCAGCAGTAAGGGGACTCAGCCCCAGCATTTT; CDR3: CASSKGTQPQHF
V: TRBV6-4; D: -; size: -; J: TRBJ2-6; DNA: TGTGCCAGCAGTGACTCGGACAGCTCTGGGGCCAACGTCCTGACTTTC; CDR3: CASSDSDSSGANVLTF
V: TRBV6-5; D: TRBD1; size: -; J: TRBJ2-2; DNA: TGTGCCAGTGGGACAGGGGAGAACACCGGGGAGCTGTTTTTT; CDR3: CASGTGENTGELFF
V: TRBV18; D: -; size: -; J: TRBJ2-3; DNA: TGTGCCAGCTCACCAGATTATAGCGGAAGCACAGATACGCAGTATTTT; CDR3: CASSPDYSGSTDTQYF
V: TRBV21-1; D: -; size: -; J: TRBJ2-7; DNA: TGTGCCAGCAGCAAAGCACTAGCGGGCTACGAGCAGTACTTC; CDR3: CASSKALAGYEQYF
V: TRBV4-1; D: -; size: few; J: TRBJ1-5; DNA: TGCGCCAGCAGCCAAGATAGAATAAGGATGTCTGACAATCAGCCCCAGCATTTT; CDR3: CASSQDRIRMSDNQPQHF
V: TRBV4-3; D: -; size: -; J: TRBJ2-6; DNA: TGCGCCAGCAGCCAAGGGACAGCTGGGGCCAACGTCCTGACTTTC; CDR3: CASSQGTAGANVLTF
V: TRBV4-3; D: TRBD1; size: -; J: TRBJ1-1; DNA: TGCGCCAGCAGCCAAGATCCAGGGGGGGAGGCCACTGAAGCTTTCTTT; CDR3: CASSQDPGGEATEAFF
V: TRBV6-5; D: TRBD2; size: -; J: TRBJ2-5; DNA: TGTGCCAGCAGAACAGCGGTGCGGGGGGAGACCCAGTACTTC; CDR3: CASRTAVRGETQYF
V: TRBV10-1; D: -; size: few; J: TRBJ1-3; DNA: TGCGCCAGCACACTGGCCGGAAACACCATATATTTT; CDR3: CASTLAGNTIYF
V: TRBV7-2; D: -; size: -; J: TRBJ2-3; DNA: TGTGCCAGCAGCCCTACTACAGGGGATAGCGGGTTACGCACAGATACGCAGTATTTT; CDR3: CASSPTTGDSGLRTDTQYF
V: TRBV6-5; D: -; size: few; J: TRBJ1-1; DNA: TGTGCCAGCAGTTACTCGAGGAGTGGCACTGAAGCTTTCTTT; CDR3: CASSYSRSGTEAFF
V: TRBV7-2; D: TRBD2; size: -; J: TRBJ2-3; DNA: TGTGCCAGCAGCTTAGTAGGACTAGCGGAGGATACGCAGTATTTT; CDR3: CASSLVGLAEDTQYF
V: TRBV4-2; D: TRBD2; size: few; J: TRBJ2-3; DNA: TGTGCCAGCAGCCAAACTACTAGCGGGGATAGTAGAACAGATACGCAGTATTTT; CDR3: CASSQTTSGDSRTDTQYF
V: TRBV4-2; D: -; size: -; J: TRBJ2-2; DNA: TGTGCCAGCAGCCCTGGGGGGCGGGGGAACACCGGGGAGCTGTTTTTT; CDR3: CASSPGGRGNTGELFF
V: TRBV7-7; D: -; size: -; J: TRBJ2-5; DNA: TGTGCTAGCAGCTTAGTGAGTAAAGAGACCCAGTACTTC; CDR3: CASSLVSKETQYF
V: TRBV15; D: -; size: -; J: TRBJ2-5; DNA: TGTGCCACCAGCAGAGATCTCGGCGGGTTTGAGACCCAGTACTTC; CDR3: CATSRDLGGFETQYF
V: TRBV6-6; D: TRBD2; size: once; J: TRBJ2-3; DNA: TGTGCCAGCAGTTATGTAGCGGGAGATACGCAGTATTTT; CDR3: CASSYVAGDTQYF